This TCR beta chain derives from a study of a mutant IDH1 vaccine in newly diagnosed glioma. The time point is: week 23, last vaccination. Vaccination comprised doses that each held 300 ug of mutant IDH1 20-mer peptide, plus topical imiquimod. TCRdb's copy holds only in-frame clones and misses some; the assay was immunoSEQ multiplex PCR. The sample yields around 29,000 clones, 65% to 85% seen once. Germline assignment: CDR1 WSHSY and CDR2 SAAADI. The CDR3 consists of 13 residues. V was shortened by 6 bases and J by 5 bases, with 12 bases between the two germline ends. A remark on this clone: Its antigen is not known.

The genes are TRBV10-2 and TRBJ2-3; D uncertain. This sample comprised PBMCs, obtained from a glioma patient whose treatment included an IDH1 peptide vaccine. The sequence was collected from a woman between 18 and 30 years old with glioma. For the CDR3, the DNA is TGCGCCAGCAGGCCCCTTTTGGGAGATACGCAGTATTTT. It codes for CASRPLLGDTQYF.